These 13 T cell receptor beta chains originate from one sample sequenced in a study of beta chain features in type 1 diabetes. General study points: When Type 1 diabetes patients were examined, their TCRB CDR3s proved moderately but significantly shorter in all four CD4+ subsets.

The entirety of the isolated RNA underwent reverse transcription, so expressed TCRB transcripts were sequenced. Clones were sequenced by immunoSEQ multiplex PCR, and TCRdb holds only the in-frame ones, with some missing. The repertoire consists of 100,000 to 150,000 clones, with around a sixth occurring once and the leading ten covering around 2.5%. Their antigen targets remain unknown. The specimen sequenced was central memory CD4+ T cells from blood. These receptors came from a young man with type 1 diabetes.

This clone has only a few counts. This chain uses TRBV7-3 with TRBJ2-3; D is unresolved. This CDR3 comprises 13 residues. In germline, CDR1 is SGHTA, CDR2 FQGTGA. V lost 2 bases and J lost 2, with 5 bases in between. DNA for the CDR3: TGTGCCAGCAGCTTACAGATCACAGATACGCAGTATTTT. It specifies CASSLQITDTQYF.

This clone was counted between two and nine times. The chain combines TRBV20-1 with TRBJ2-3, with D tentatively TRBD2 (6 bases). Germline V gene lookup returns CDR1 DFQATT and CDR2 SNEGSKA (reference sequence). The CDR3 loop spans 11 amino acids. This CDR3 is CLLARSDTQYF. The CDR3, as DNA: TGCCTCCTAGCGAGGTCAGATACGCAGTATTTT.

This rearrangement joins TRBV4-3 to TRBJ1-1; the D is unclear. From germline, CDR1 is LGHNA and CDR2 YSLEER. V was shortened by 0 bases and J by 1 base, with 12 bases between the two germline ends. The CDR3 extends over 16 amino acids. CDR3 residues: CASSQDLRSWNTEAFF. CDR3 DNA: TGCGCCAGCAGCCAAGATCTAAGATCATGGAACACTGAAGCTTTCTTT.

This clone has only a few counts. The CDR3 region has the DNA TGTGCCAGCAGCTTCTCCTCGGGACAGGGGAGAGAGACCCAGTACTTC. It encodes CASSFSSGQGRETQYF. The chain is built from TRBV7-2 and TRBJ2-5; TRBD1 matches at 10 bases. J lost 4 bases, V lost 3 bases, and 8 bases had no gene match. Germline V gene lookup returns CDR1 SGHTA and CDR2 FQGNSA. The CDR3 is 16 amino acids.

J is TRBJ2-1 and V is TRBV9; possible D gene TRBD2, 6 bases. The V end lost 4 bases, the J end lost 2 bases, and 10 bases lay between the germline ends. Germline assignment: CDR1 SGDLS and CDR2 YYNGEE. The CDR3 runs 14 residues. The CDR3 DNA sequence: TGTGCCAGCAGCCTACGCGGGACCTACAATGAGCAGTTCTTC. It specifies CASSLRGTYNEQFF.

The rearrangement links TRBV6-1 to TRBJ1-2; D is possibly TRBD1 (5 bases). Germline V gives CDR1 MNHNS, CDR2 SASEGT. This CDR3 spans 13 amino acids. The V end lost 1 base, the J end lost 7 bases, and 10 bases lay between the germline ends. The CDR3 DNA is TGTGCCAGCAGTGAAGGTACAGGTCCTGGCTACACCTTC. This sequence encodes CASSEGTGPGYTF.

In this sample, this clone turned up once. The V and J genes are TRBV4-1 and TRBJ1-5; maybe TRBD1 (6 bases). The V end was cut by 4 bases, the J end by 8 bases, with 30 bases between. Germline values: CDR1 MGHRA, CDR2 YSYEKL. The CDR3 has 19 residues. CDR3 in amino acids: CASSPSALLQGRLREPQHF. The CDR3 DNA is TGCGCCAGCAGCCCCTCCGCGTTACTACAGGGAAGGTTGAGAGAGCCCCAGCATTTT.

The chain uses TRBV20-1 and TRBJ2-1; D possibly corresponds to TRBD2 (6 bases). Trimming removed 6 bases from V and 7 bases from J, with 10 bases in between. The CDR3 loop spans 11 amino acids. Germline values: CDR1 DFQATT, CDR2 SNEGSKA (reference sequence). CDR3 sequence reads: CSAIGGNEQFF. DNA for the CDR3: TGCAGTGCCATTGGAGGGAATGAGCAGTTCTTC.

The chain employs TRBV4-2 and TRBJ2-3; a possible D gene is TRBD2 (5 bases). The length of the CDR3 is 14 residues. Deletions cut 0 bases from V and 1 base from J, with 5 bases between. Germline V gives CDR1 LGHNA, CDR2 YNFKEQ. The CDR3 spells CASSQDSGTDTQYF. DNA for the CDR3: TGTGCCAGCAGCCAAGATAGCGGCACAGATACGCAGTATTTT.

The CDR3 here is CASSYSHLTGELFF. Written as DNA, the CDR3 is TGTGCCAGCAGTTACTCGCACCTCACCGGGGAGCTGTTTTTT. The chain recombines TRBV6-5 with TRBJ2-2; D unresolved. The CDR3 covers 14 residues. V lost 0 bases and J 4 bases, leaving 6 bases between the germline ends. Germline assignment: CDR1 MNHEY and CDR2 SVGAGI.

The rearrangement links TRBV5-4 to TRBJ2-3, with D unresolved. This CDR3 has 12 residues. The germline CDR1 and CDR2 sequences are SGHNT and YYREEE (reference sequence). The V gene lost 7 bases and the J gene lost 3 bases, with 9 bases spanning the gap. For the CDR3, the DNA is TGTGCCAGCGGATTGGGGACAGATACGCAGTATTTT. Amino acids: CASGLGTDTQYF.

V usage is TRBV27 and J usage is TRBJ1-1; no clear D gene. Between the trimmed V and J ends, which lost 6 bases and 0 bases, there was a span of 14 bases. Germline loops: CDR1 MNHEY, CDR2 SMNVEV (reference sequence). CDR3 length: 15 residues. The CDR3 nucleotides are TGTGCCAGCAGCCCGCTCGACGATATGAACACTGAAGCTTTCTTT. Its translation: CASSPLDDMNTEAFF.

CDR3 sequence (DNA): TGTGCCAGCAGCCGGGTCCTGGGACGGAACACCGGGGAGCTGTTTTTT. Its translation: CASSRVLGRNTGELFF. The V gene is TRBV14, the J gene TRBJ2-2; D tentatively reads TRBD1 or TRBD2 (5 bases each). Trimming removed 4 bases from V and 1 base from J, with 13 bases in between. The CDR3 consists of 16 residues. CDR1 and CDR2 (germline): SGHDN, FVKESK.